This record covers a single T cell receptor (beta chain). V was pared by 7 bases and J by 1 base, with 7 bases between. Germline values: CDR1 SQVTM, CDR2 ANQGSEA. The CDR3 extends over 11 amino acids. Those enrolled in Seattle joined during active infection and were followed longitudinally afterward. Authors' processing steps: Cell counts per sample came from amplifying reference gene primers. Sequencing was performed with immunoSEQ multiplex PCR; in TCRdb, only in-frame clones are kept and a portion is missing. That table is the source of V, J and clone size, and D and trimming were worked out from the DNA. The sample consists of around 84,000 clones, just under 80% of them appearing once. These data are taken from a study of blood T cell repertoires in COVID-19. Study-level background: Material from acute and convalescent COVID-19 was sourced from the United States, Italy and Spain. PBMCs, B-cell-depleted T cells, or T cells were the source of the cDNA or gDNA that made up the material.

This chain links TRBV29-1 with TRBJ1-1; tentative D call: TRBD1 (5 bases). What was sequenced was peripheral blood. The TCR was taken from a man aged 60 to 75 with COVID-19, enrolled during active disease. The CDR3 DNA is TGCAGCGGAAGGGGGAACACTGAAGCTTTCTTT. As protein: CSGRGNTEAFF.